These 29 T cell receptor beta chains originate from one sample sequenced in a study of chemoradiotherapy in HPV16-positive cancers. TCRdb's table, derived via immunoSEQ multiplex PCR, lists solely in-frame clones and lacks some. There are more than 9,000 clones in the sample; roughly 80% occur only once, and approximately 1% lies in the top ten. The biological material was taken from a patient who underwent chemoradiotherapy. These receptors all stem from a human donor with HPV-associated anogenital cancer.

This chain connects TRBV5-4 to TRBJ1-2, with TRBD1 matching 12 bases. Germline V gene sequence: CDR1 SGHNT, CDR2 YYREEE (reference sequence). This CDR3 has 18 amino acids. J was trimmed by 4 bases and V by 4 bases; bases with no gene match: 14. CDR3 in amino acids: CASSHSGTGGLKPYGYTF. The CDR3 DNA reads as TGTGCCAGCAGCCACAGCGGGACAGGGGGCTTAAAACCCTATGGCTACACCTTC. Full variable domain (missing parts from reference TRBV5-4 and TRBJ1-2): ETGVTQSPTHLIKTRGQQVTLRCSSQSGHNTVSWYQQALGQGPQFIFQYYREEENGRGNFPPRFSGLQFPNYSSELNVNALELDDSALYLCASSHSGTGGLKPYGYTFGSGTRLTVV.

The chain combines TRBV27 with TRBJ2-3, with D possibly called TRBD1 or TRBD2 (5 bases each). CDR1 and CDR2 from the germline V gene are MNHEY and SMNVEV (reference sequence). V lost 4 bases to trimming and J lost 1 base, with 15 bases between them. The CDR3 has 16 residues. CDR3 in amino acids: CASSSSGAHGTDTQYF. The CDR3, as DNA: TGTGCCAGCAGTTCATCCGGGGCGCACGGCACAGATACGCAGTATTTT.

The chain recombines TRBV6-1 with TRBJ1-6; no clear D gene. CDR3 size: 12 residues. The germline CDR1 and CDR2 sequences are MNHNS and SASEGT. The V end was cut by 3 bases, the J end by 9 bases, with 6 bases between. CDR3 protein: CASSEQGSPLHF. The CDR3 bases are TGTGCCAGCAGTGAGCAAGGTTCACCCCTCCACTTT.

The chain carries TRBV4-3 and TRBJ2-3; possible D gene TRBD2, 5 bases. The CDR3 is 16 residues long. V lost 0 bases and J 10 bases, leaving 20 bases between the germline ends. Per germline, CDR1 LGHNA and CDR2 YSLEER. This CDR3 is CASSQEPGSPGMAQYF. CDR3 bases: TGCGCCAGCAGCCAAGAGCCGGGGTCGCCCGGCATGGCGCAGTATTTT.

CDR3 DNA sequence: TGTGCCAGCAGCAGGCGGGTTAGGGCCAACTATGGCTACACCTTC. Translated, it gives CASSRRVRANYGYTF. The genes are TRBV21-1 and TRBJ1-2. TRBV21-1 is termed a pseudogene. The CDR3 spans 15 residues.

V gene TRBV5-4 combines with J gene TRBJ1-2; the match to TRBD1 covers 9 bases. The CDR3 loop spans 14 amino acids. The germline V gene has CDR1 SGHNT and CDR2 YYREEE (reference sequence). The J segment lost 8 bases and the V segment lost 1 base, leaving 6 bases of the junction unmatched. The DNA of the CDR3 is TGTGCCAGCAGCTTGTGGGGGACAGGGCGAGGCTACACCTTC. Translating it yields CASSLWGTGRGYTF.

This clone was recorded only once. V gene TRBV7-3 combines with J gene TRBJ2-2, with TRBD1 identical over 8 bases. V was clipped by 5 bases and J by 4 bases; unmatched bases: 6. The CDR3 consists of 15 residues. From germline, CDR1 is SGHTA and CDR2 FQGTGA. This chain's CDR3 is CASSLGQGITGELFF. In DNA form, the CDR3 reads TGTGCCAGCAGCCTCGGACAGGGTATCACCGGGGAGCTGTTTTTT.

This clone occurred a few times. In nucleotides, the CDR3 is TGTGCCTGGGGGTGGGGGAGCGGGGAGCTGTTTTTT. It translates to CAWGWGSGELFF. V and J are TRBV30 and TRBJ2-2, with D perhaps TRBD1 or TRBD2 (5 bases each). V lost 5 bases to trimming and J lost 7 bases, with 11 bases between them. Per germline, CDR1 GTSNPN and CDR2 SVGIG (reference sequence). CDR3 length: 12 amino acids.

The chain employs TRBV27 and TRBJ2-1; D may be TRBD2 (5 bases). Germline assignment: CDR1 MNHEY and CDR2 SMNVEV (reference sequence). V lost 3 bases and J lost 8, with 8 bases in between. The CDR3 consists of 12 residues. Here the CDR3 DNA reads TGTGCCAGCAGTTTCGGAGGCGATGAGCAGTTCTTC. Its protein is CASSFGGDEQFF.

V usage is TRBV5-1 and J usage is TRBJ2-3, with D possibly TRBD1 on 5 matching bases. There are 19 residues in the CDR3. V was pared by 0 bases and J by 1 base, with 21 bases between. Germline loops: CDR1 SGHRS, CDR2 YFSETQ. CDR3 nucleotide sequence: TGCGCCAGCAGCTTGGTTAGGCAGGGTAGTAGGTTCGGCACAGATACGCAGTATTTT. Translation: CASSLVRQGSRFGTDTQYF.

This clone appeared a few times. V and J are TRBV12-2 and TRBJ2-7; the table names TRBD2, a call not compared with the DNA. TRBV12-2 is described as a pseudogene. There are 14 residues in the CDR3. The CDR3 nucleotides are TGTGCAAGTCCCCGTTTGAGGACTAATCCTCCCAAGTACTTC. Protein: CASPRLRTNPPKYF.

The chain uses TRBV7-4 and TRBJ2-1; no definite D call. Trimming removed 2 bases at V and 8 bases at J, with 13 bases between. Per germline, CDR1 SGHVT and CDR2 SQSDAQ. The CDR3 extends over 14 amino acids. CDR3 in DNA: TGTGCCAGCAGCTTACAACTTTTAACCCATGAGCAGTTCTTC. Amino acid sequence: CASSLQLLTHEQFF.

This rearrangement joins TRBV4-1 to TRBJ1-3; D remains ambiguous. Germline assignment: CDR1 MGHRA and CDR2 YSYEKL. Trimming pared 0 bases from V and 2 bases from J, leaving 17 bases between. CDR3 length: 18 residues. The CDR3 nucleotides read TGCGCCAGCAGCCAAGATGAGAACAGATACGCACCTGGAAACACCATATATTTT. Translated, it gives CASSQDENRYAPGNTIYF.

This rearrangement joins TRBV30 to TRBJ2-7, with 9 bases that match TRBD2. Germline CDR1 and CDR2: GTSNPN and SVGIG (reference sequence). V lost 4 bases to trimming and J lost 2 bases; unmatched junction nucleotides: 6. The CDR3 runs 14 residues. CDR3 DNA sequence: TGTGCCTGGAAGGCTAGCGGGGCGGCCTACGAGCAGTACTTC. It encodes CAWKASGAAYEQYF. Combining the CDR3 with reference TRBV30 and TRBJ2-7 gives the whole variable domain SQTIHQWPATLVQPVGSPLSLECTVEGTSNPNLYWYRQAAGRGLQLLFYSVGIGQISSEVPQNLSASRPQDRQFILSSKKLLLSDSGFYLCAWKASGAAYEQYFGPGTRLTVT.

The chain recombines TRBV4-1 with TRBJ2-1; D could derive from TRBD1 or TRBD2 (5 bases each). Deletions cut 3 bases from V and 0 bases from J, with 12 bases between. From germline, CDR1 is MGHRA and CDR2 YSYEKL. The CDR3 is made up of 16 amino acids. CDR3 in amino acids: CASSQGVQTSYNEQFF. As DNA, the CDR3 is TGCGCCAGCAGCCAGGGGGTCCAGACCTCCTACAATGAGCAGTTCTTC.

This chain connects TRBV7-9 to TRBJ2-4; D uncertain. The CDR3 contains 15 residues. V lost 1 base and J lost 1, with 8 bases in between. Per the germline V gene, CDR1 is SEHNR and CDR2 is FQNEAQ (reference sequence). CDR3 protein: CASSLDGLAKNIQYF. Written as DNA, the CDR3 is TGTGCCAGCAGCTTAGATGGGTTGGCCAAAAACATTCAGTACTTC.

J is TRBJ1-2 and V is TRBV5-4, with D tentatively TRBD1 (5 bases). There are 14 residues in the CDR3. The germline V and J ends were trimmed by 6 bases and 3 bases, with 15 bases remaining between them. Germline assignment: CDR1 SGHNT and CDR2 YYREEE (reference sequence). CDR3 nucleotides: TGTGCCAGCACCCTGCAGGGCAGGGACTATGGCTACACCTTC. Translating gives CASTLQGRDYGYTF.

This clone was recorded only once. The V gene is TRBV5-1, the J gene TRBJ1-1, with D perhaps TRBD1 (6 bases). The CDR3 is 15 residues long. V was clipped by 4 bases and J by 7 bases, with 20 bases between them. The germline CDR1 and CDR2 sequences are SGHRS and YFSETQ. In nucleotides, the CDR3 is TGCGCCAGCAGCCTCGGGAGGACAGATCGTTTTGAAGCTTTCTTT. It translates to CASSLGRTDRFEAFF.

This chain uses TRBV5-1 with TRBJ1-6; the D is unclear. V dropped 1 base and J dropped 7 bases, with 9 bases sitting between them. Germline V gives CDR1 SGHRS, CDR2 YFSETQ. This CDR3 spans 14 amino acids. In nucleotides, the CDR3 is TGCGCCAGCAGCTTGAATCCAGACAATTCACCCCTCCACTTT. It specifies CASSLNPDNSPLHF.

The rearrangement joins TRBV7-9 to TRBJ2-3, with 10 bases that match TRBD2. This CDR3 is 17 amino acids long. Trimming cost V 5 bases and J 3 bases; bases outside gene matches: 11. CDR1 is SEHNR and CDR2 is FQNEAQ in the germline V gene (reference sequence). CDR3 DNA sequence: TGTGCCAGCAGCACCGGGACTAGCGCTACGGGGACAGATACGCAGTATTTT. It codes for CASSTGTSATGTDTQYF.

The rearrangement uses TRBV18 and TRBJ1-2; D is undetermined. The length of the CDR3 is 13 residues. Trimming shortened V by 3 bases and J by 0 bases, and 5 bases separated the two germline ends. The germline CDR1 and CDR2 sequences are KGHSH and LQKENI. The CDR3 DNA reads TGTGCCAGCTCACCCACAGCTAACTATGGCTACACCTTC. This sequence encodes CASSPTANYGYTF.

This clone was found once. The chain recombines TRBV30 with TRBJ1-4; tentatively, D is TRBD1 (5 bases). This CDR3 is 14 amino acids long. V lost 0 bases, J lost 8 bases, and 13 bases lay in between. In germline, CDR1 is GTSNPN, CDR2 SVGIG (reference sequence). CDR3 in DNA: TGTGCCTGGAGTGTACCAGGGTCGGGGGAAAAACTGTTTTTT. Protein product: CAWSVPGSGEKLFF.

The J gene is TRBJ2-5, the V gene TRBV9; TRBD2 aligns across 16 bases. The CDR3 runs to 16 residues. The trim removed 0 bases at V and 6 bases at J, leaving 2 bases unmatched. Germline-derived CDR1 and CDR2 are SGDLS and YYNGEE. The CDR3, as DNA: TGTGCCAGCAGCGTAGGGGGACTAGCGGGAGGGAAGACCCAGTACTTC. This sequence encodes CASSVGGLAGGKTQYF.

This clone was observed a handful of times. The chain combines TRBV28 with TRBJ2-1; TRBD1 aligns across 7 bases. The CDR3 contains 14 residues. V was pared by 2 bases and J by 5 bases, with 3 bases of the junction left unmatched. The germline gives CDR1 MDHEN, CDR2 SYDVKM. The CDR3 DNA sequence: TGTGCCAGCAGTTTACTGGGACAGAACAATGAGCAGTTCTTC. Its translation is CASSLLGQNNEQFF.

In its sample, this clone was seen a few times. This chain links TRBV6-1 with TRBJ1-5; D not certain. This CDR3 has 12 residues. The ends were cut back, 7 bases at V and 9 bases at J, with 13 bases in the middle. The germline CDR1 and CDR2 sequences are MNHNS and SASEGT. This chain's CDR3 is CASTTAPWPQHF. The CDR3, as DNA: TGTGCCAGCACGACGGCACCTTGGCCCCAGCATTTT.

The chain has TRBV19 and TRBJ2-7, with 8 bases that match TRBD1. The CDR3 contains 15 residues. With V trimmed by 9 bases and J by 0 bases, 10 bases remained unmatched. Germline values: CDR1 LNHDA, CDR2 SQIVND (reference sequence). CDR3 sequence reads: CASRQTGAFSYEQYF. The CDR3 coding sequence is TGTGCCAGCCGGCAGACAGGGGCCTTCTCCTACGAGCAGTACTTC.

The chain has TRBV19 and TRBJ2-1, with 9 bases identical to TRBD2. The CDR3 runs to 15 residues. CDR1 and CDR2 (germline): LNHDA, SQIVND (reference sequence). The V gene end was trimmed by 9 bases and the J gene end by 0 bases; junction bases not matched to a gene: 6. This chain's CDR3 is CASQRSGSSYNEQFF. As DNA, the CDR3 is TGTGCCAGCCAACGTAGCGGGAGCTCCTACAATGAGCAGTTCTTC.

This sequence joins TRBV11-3 and TRBJ2-3; no clear D gene. Germline V gives CDR1 SGHNT, CDR2 YENEEA. The CDR3 has 16 residues. V was trimmed by 1 base and J by 2 bases, leaving 13 bases between them. The CDR3 nucleotides are TGTGCCAGCAGCTTAGGGGAATTTCCGGACACAGATACGCAGTATTTT. The encoded protein is CASSLGEFPDTDTQYF.

V gene TRBV6-1 combines with J gene TRBJ1-2, with D possibly TRBD1 on 6 matching bases. The CDR3 sequence is 14 residues long. The ends were cut back, 6 bases at V and 3 bases at J, with 14 bases in the middle. The germline V gene has CDR1 MNHNS and CDR2 SASEGT. CDR3 sequence reads: CASRTLGGYYGYTF. CDR3 in DNA: TGTGCCAGCAGGACATTAGGGGGTTACTATGGCTACACCTTC.